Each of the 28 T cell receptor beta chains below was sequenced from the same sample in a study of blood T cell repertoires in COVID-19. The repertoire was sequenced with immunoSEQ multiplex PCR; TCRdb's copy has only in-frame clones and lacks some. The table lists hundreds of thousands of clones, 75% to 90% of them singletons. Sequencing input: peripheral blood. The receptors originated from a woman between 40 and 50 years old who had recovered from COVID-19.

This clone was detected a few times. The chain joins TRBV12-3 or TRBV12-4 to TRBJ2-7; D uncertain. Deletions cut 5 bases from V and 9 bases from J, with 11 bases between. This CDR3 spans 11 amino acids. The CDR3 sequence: CASSLKEVQYF. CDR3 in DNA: TGTGCCAGCAGTCTTAAAGAGGTGCAGTACTTC.

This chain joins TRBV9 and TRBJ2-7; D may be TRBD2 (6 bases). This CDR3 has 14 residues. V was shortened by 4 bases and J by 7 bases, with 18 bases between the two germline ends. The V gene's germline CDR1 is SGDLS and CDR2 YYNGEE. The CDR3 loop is CASSPRTTPGEQYF. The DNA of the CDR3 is TGTGCCAGCAGCCCGCGGACTACCCCGGGGGAGCAGTACTTC.

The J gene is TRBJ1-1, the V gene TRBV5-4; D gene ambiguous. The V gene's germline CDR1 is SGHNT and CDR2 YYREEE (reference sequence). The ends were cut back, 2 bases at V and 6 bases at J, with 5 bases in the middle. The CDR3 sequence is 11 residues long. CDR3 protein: CASSFHAEAFF. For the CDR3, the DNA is TGTGCCAGCAGCTTTCATGCTGAAGCTTTCTTT.

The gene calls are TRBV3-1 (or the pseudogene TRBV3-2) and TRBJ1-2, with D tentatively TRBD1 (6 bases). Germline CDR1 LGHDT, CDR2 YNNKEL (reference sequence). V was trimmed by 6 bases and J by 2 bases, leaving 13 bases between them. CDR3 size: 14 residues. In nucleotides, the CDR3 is TGTGCCAGCAGTTTTACGGGACACAACTATGGCTACACCTTC. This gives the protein CASSFTGHNYGYTF.

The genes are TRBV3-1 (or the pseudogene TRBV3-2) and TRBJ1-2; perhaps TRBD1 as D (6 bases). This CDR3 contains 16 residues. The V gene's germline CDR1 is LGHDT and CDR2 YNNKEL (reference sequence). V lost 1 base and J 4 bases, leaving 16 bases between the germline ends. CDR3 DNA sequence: TGTGCCAGCAGCCAAGCCCCCCAGGGGCTAAGCTATGGCTACACCTTC. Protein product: CASSQAPQGLSYGYTF.

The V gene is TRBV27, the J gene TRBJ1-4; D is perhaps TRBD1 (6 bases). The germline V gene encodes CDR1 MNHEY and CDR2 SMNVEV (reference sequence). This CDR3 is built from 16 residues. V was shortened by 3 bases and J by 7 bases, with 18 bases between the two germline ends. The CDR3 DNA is TGTGCCAGCAGTTTGAATCAGTCCCCGGACAGTGAAAAACTGTTTTTT. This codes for CASSLNQSPDSEKLFF.

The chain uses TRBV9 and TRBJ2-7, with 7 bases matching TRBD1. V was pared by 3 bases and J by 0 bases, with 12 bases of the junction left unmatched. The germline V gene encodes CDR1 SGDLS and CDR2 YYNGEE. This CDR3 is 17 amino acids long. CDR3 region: CASSATGTPPHSYEQYF. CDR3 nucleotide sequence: TGTGCCAGCAGCGCGACAGGGACCCCACCCCACTCCTACGAGCAGTACTTC.

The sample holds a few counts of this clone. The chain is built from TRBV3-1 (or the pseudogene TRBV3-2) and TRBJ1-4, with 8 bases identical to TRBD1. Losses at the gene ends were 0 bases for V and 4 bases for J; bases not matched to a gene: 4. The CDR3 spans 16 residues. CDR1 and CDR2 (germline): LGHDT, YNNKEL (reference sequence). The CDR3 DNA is TGTGCCAGCAGCCAAGAAGCAGGGGGCCTTAATGAAAAACTGTTTTTT. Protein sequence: CASSQEAGGLNEKLFF.

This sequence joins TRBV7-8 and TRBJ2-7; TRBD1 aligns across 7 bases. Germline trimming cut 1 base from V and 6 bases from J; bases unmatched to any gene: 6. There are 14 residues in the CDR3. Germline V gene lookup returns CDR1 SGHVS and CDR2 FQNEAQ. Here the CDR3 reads CASSLEGAHLEQYF. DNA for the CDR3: TGTGCCAGCAGCTTAGAGGGGGCGCACCTCGAGCAGTACTTC.

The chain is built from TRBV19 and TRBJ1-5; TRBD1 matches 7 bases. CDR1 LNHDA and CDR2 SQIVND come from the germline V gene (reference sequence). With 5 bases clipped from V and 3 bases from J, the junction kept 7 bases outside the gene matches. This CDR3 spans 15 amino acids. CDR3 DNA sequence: TGTGCCAGTAGTCCCCGACAGGGAACCAATCAGCCCCAGCATTTT. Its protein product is CASSPRQGTNQPQHF.

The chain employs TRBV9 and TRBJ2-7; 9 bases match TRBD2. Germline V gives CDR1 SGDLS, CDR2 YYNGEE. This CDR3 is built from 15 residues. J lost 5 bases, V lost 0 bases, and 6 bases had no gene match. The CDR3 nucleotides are TGTGCCAGCAGCGTAGGAGGGACTAGCATCCACGAGCAGTACTTC. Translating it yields CASSVGGTSIHEQYF.

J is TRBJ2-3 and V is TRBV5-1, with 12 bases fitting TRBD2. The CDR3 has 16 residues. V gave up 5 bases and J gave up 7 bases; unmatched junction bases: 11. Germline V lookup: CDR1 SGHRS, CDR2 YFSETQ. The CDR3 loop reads CASRSLAGGLGNTQYF. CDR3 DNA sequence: TGCGCCAGCAGATCCCTAGCGGGGGGGCTAGGAAATACGCAGTATTTT.

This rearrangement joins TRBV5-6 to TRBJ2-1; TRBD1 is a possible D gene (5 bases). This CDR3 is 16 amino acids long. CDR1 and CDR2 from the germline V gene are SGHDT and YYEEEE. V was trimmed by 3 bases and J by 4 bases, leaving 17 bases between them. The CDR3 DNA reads TGTGCCAGCAGCTCCTCCAGGAAGGGGCAGTACAATGAGCAGTTCTTC. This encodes CASSSSRKGQYNEQFF.

The CDR3 is CASSIVLGGYGYTF. In DNA, the CDR3 is TGTGCCAGTAGTATAGTATTAGGGGGCTATGGCTACACCTTC. This sequence joins TRBV19 and TRBJ1-2; possible D gene TRBD1, 6 bases. Germline V lookup: CDR1 LNHDA, CDR2 SQIVND (reference sequence). The CDR3 has 14 amino acids. Trimming left V 1 base short and J 4 bases short, with 10 bases between.

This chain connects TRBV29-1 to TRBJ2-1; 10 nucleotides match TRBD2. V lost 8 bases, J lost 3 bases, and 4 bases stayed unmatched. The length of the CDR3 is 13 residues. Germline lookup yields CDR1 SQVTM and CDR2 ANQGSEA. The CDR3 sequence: CSLRLAGYNEQFF. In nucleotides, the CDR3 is TGCAGCCTCAGACTAGCGGGCTACAATGAGCAGTTCTTC.

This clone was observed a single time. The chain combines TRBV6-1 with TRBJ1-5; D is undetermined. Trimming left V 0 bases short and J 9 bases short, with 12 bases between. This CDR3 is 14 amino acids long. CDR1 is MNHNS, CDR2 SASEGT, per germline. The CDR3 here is CASSEARHFRPQHF. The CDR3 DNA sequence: TGTGCCAGCAGTGAAGCACGACATTTCAGGCCCCAGCATTTT.

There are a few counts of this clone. The CDR3 loop is CASSLGIGGNYGYTF. CDR3 nucleotide sequence: TGTGCCAGCAGCTTAGGTATAGGGGGCAACTATGGCTACACCTTC. The rearrangement links TRBV7-9 to TRBJ1-2, with 7 bases matching TRBD1. The CDR3 is 15 amino acids. V was pared by 1 base and J by 2 bases, with 4 bases of the junction left unmatched. CDR1 and CDR2 from the germline V gene are SEHNR and FQNEAQ (reference sequence).

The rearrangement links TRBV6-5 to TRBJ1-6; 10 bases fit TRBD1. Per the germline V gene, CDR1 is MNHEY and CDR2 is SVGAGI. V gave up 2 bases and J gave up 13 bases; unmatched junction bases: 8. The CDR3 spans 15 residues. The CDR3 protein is CASSYLGTTGGPLHF. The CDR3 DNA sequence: TGTGCCAGCAGTTACCTAGGGACGACAGGGGGCCCCCTCCACTTT.

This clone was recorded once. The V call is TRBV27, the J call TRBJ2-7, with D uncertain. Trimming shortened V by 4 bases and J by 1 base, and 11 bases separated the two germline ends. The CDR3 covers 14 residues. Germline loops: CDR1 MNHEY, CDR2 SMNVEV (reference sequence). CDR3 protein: CASSSLYLSYEQYF. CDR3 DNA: TGTGCCAGCAGTTCTCTCTACCTTTCCTACGAGCAGTACTTC.

The CDR3 DNA follows: TGCAGCGCCGGTGGGGGCAGCCAAGAGACCCAGTACTTC. Translated, it gives CSAGGGSQETQYF. This chain joins TRBV29-1 and TRBJ2-5; tentative D call: TRBD1 (6 bases). The CDR3 totals 13 residues. Germline V gene data show CDR1 as SQVTM and CDR2 as ANQGSEA. V lost 7 bases and J 1 base, leaving 13 bases between the germline ends.

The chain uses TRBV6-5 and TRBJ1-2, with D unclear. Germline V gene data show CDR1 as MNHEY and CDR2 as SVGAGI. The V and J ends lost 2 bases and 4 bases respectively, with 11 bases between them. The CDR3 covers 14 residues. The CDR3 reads CASSYLSSSYGYTF. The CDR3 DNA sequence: TGTGCCAGCAGTTACCTTAGCAGCAGCTATGGCTACACCTTC.

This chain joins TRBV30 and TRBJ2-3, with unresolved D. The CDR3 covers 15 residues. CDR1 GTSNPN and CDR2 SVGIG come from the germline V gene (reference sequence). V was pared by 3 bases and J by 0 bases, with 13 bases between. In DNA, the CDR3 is TGTGCCTGGAGCCTACTGGGCGACAGCACAGATACGCAGTATTTT. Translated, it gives CAWSLLGDSTDTQYF.

The CDR3 DNA reads TGCGCCAGCAGCCCTAACCGGAGAGGACAGCCCCAGCATTTT. As protein: CASSPNRRGQPQHF. This rearrangement joins TRBV5-1 to TRBJ1-5; no firm D call. The germline V gene encodes CDR1 SGHRS and CDR2 YFSETQ. With 4 bases removed from V and 7 bases from J, the gap between germline ends came to 15 bases. The CDR3 has 14 residues.

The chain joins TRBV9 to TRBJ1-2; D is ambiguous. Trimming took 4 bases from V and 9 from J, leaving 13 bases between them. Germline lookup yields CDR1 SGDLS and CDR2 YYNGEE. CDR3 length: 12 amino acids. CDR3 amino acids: CASSRNSQRYTF. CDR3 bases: TGTGCCAGCAGCCGAAACTCTCAACGCTACACCTTC.

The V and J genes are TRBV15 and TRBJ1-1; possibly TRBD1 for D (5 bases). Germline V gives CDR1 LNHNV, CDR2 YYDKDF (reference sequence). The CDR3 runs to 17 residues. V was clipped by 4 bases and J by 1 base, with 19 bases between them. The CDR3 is CATSKERRGSANTEAFF. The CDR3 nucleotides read TGTGCCACCAGCAAAGAACGGCGGGGGTCCGCGAACACTGAAGCTTTCTTT.

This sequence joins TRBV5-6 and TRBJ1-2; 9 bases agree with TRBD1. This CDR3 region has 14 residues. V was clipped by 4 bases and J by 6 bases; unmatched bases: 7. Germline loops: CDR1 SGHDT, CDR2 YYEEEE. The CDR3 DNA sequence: TGTGCCAGCAGCCTTCCACAGGGGGCAGATGGCTACACCTTC. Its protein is CASSLPQGADGYTF.

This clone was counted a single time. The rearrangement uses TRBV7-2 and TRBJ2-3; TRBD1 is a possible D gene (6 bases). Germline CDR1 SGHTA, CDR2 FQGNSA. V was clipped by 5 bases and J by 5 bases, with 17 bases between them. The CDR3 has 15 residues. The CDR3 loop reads CASSPRQGLVDTQYF. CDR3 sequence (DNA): TGTGCCAGCAGCCCCCGCCAGGGGCTGGTAGATACGCAGTATTTT.

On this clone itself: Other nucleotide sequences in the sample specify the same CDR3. CDR3 DNA: TGTGCCAGCAGTTACTCGAGGACAGCCTTCTATGAGCAGTACTTC. Its protein product is CASSYSRTAFYEQYF. The chain uses TRBV6-5 and TRBJ2-7; D perhaps matches TRBD1 (6 bases). The CDR3 extends over 15 amino acids. Germline values: CDR1 MNHEY, CDR2 SVGAGI. Trimming left V 0 bases short and J 7 bases short, with 16 bases between.